This TCR beta chain came from a study of CD8 T cells in ankylosing spondylitis. General observations from the study: Among TCR beta sequences, a motif of under ten highly homologous variants appeared characteristic of ankylosing spondylitis blood.

This clonotype was counted a few times. Its antigen is currently unknown. One junction end does not reproduce the germline sequence, and a read error may be involved. The CDR3 consists of 13 residues. Germline loops: CDR1 SEHNR, CDR2 FQNEAQ (reference sequence). TCRdb re-analysed the 5' RACE reads in MiXCR, keeping a single row per CDR3 protein. The table includes approximately 220,000 distinct CDR3 sequences, about a sixth detected once. This chain joins TRBV7-9 and TRBJ2-3; D gene uncertain. The sample was blood, either unsorted or a sorted T cell fraction (not recorded which). This receptor was obtained from a male donor with ankylosing spondylitis. CDR3 in amino acids: CASRLASTDTQYF. The CDR3 region has the DNA TGTGCCAGCCGCTTGGCTAGCACAGATACGCAGTATTTT.